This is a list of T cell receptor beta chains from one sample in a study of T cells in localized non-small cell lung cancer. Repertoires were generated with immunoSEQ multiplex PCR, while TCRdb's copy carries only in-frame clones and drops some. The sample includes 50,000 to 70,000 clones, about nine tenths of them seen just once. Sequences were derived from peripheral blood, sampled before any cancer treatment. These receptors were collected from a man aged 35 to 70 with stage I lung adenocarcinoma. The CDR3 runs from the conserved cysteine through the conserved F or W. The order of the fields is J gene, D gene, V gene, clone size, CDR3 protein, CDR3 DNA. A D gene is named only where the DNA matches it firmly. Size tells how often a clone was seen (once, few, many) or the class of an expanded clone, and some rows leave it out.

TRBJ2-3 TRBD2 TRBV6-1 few CASSEASGSSTDTQYF TGTGCCAGCAGTGAAGCTAGCGGGAGTAGCACAGATACGCAGTATTTT
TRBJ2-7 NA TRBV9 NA CASSPRADYYEQYF TGTGCCAGCAGCCCCCGTGCAGACTACTACGAGCAGTACTTC
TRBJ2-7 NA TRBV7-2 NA CASSLHSSATAYEQYF TGTGCCAGCAGCTTACATTCTAGCGCAACAGCCTACGAGCAGTACTTC
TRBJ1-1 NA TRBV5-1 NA CASSLRGDGDTEAFF TGCGCCAGCAGCTTGAGAGGGGACGGAGACACTGAAGCTTTCTTT
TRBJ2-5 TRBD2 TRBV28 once CASSLSLLAGGIQETQYF TGTGCCAGCAGCCTCTCCCTTCTAGCGGGAGGGATCCAAGAGACCCAGTACTTC
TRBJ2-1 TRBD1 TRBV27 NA CASSRPGTGYNEQFF TGTGCCAGCAGTCGTCCCGGGACAGGTTACAATGAGCAGTTCTTC
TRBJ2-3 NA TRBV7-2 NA CASSRMSTDTQYF TGTGCCAGCAGCAGAATGAGCACAGATACGCAGTATTTT
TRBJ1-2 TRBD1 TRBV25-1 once CASSERRGHHGYTF TGTGCCAGCAGTGAGAGAAGGGGGCACCATGGCTACACCTTC
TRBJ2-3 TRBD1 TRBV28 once CASSRTGGGDTQYF TGTGCCAGCAGTCGGACAGGGGGCGGAGATACGCAGTATTTT
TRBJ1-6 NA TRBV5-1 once CASREGPGTPLHF TGCGCCAGCAGAGAGGGCCCAGGGACACCCCTCCACTTT
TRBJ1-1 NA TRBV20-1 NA CRAGGVTEAFF TGCAGGGCAGGAGGGGTCACTGAAGCTTTCTTT
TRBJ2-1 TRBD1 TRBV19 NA CASRPTGWASTEQFF TGTGCCAGTAGGCCGACAGGGTGGGCCTCCACTGAGCAGTTCTTC
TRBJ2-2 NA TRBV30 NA CAWSWSGANTGELFF TGTGCCTGGAGTTGGTCAGGGGCGAACACCGGGGAGCTGTTTTTT
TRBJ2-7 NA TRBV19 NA CASSARGTYEQYF TGTGCCAGTAGTGCCCGGGGGACCTACGAGCAGTACTTC
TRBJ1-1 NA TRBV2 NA CATRLDRSTEAFF TGTGCCACACGGTTGGACAGAAGCACTGAAGCTTTCTTT
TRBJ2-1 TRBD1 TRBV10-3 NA CAIRDGQGDNEQFF TGTGCCATCAGAGATGGACAGGGAGACAATGAGCAGTTCTTC
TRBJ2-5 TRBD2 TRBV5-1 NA CASSVLADQETQYF TGCGCCAGCAGCGTCCTAGCGGATCAAGAGACCCAGTACTTC
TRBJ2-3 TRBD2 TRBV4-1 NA CASTFTSGSTDTQYF TGCGCCAGCACCTTCACTAGCGGGAGCACAGATACGCAGTATTTT
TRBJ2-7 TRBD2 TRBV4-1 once CASSQGAGAYEQYF TGCGCCAGCAGCCAAGGAGCGGGAGCTTACGAGCAGTACTTC
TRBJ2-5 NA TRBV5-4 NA CASSLAAEETQYF TGTGCCAGCAGCTTGGCCGCAGAGGAGACCCAGTACTTC
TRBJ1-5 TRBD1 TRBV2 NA CASSDRGGNQPQHF TGTGCCAGCAGCGACAGGGGTGGCAATCAGCCCCAGCATTTT
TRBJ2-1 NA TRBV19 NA CASSILGQRSYNEQFF TGTGCCAGTAGTATATTGGGCCAGCGGAGCTACAATGAGCAGTTCTTC
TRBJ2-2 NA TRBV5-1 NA CASSLSTGYTGELFF TGCGCCAGCAGCTTAAGTACGGGGTACACCGGGGAGCTGTTTTTT
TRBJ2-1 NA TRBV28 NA CASSLRGTAHNQQFF TGTGCCAGCAGCCTACGCGGGACAGCACACAATCAGCAGTTCTTC
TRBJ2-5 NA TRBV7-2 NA CASSLSTGEETQYF TGTGCCAGCAGCTTAAGCACCGGGGAAGAGACCCAGTACTTC
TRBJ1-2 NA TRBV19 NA CASSTDSRIVYGYTF TGTGCCAGTAGTACAGACAGCCGGATAGTTTATGGCTACACCTTC
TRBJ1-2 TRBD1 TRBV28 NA CASRPGQANYGYTF TGTGCCAGCAGACCCGGACAGGCCAACTATGGCTACACCTTC
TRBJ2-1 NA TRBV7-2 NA CASSLYPGEVRNEQFF TGTGCCAGCAGCTTATATCCGGGAGAAGTCCGTAATGAGCAGTTCTTC
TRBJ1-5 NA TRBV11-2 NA CASSLDFSNQPQHF TGTGCCAGCAGCTTAGACTTTAGCAATCAGCCCCAGCATTTT
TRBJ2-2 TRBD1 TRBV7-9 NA CASSPRTGSSGELFF TGTGCCAGCAGCCCGAGGACAGGGAGTAGCGGGGAGCTGTTTTTT
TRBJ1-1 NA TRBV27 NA CASSNWEGDMNTEAFF TGTGCCAGCAGTAATTGGGAGGGAGACATGAACACTGAAGCTTTCTTT
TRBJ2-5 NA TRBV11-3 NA CASSSSGRETQYF TGTGCCAGCAGCTCCTCGGGGAGAGAGACCCAGTACTTC
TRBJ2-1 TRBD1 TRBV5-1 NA CASSTGQATGTYNEQFF TGCGCCAGCAGCACCGGACAGGCCACAGGGACCTACAATGAGCAGTTCTTC
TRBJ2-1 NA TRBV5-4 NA CASSLAERLSYNEQFF TGTGCCAGCAGCTTGGCCGAGCGGCTCTCCTACAATGAGCAGTTCTTC
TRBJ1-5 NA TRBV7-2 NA CASTNRGDQPQHF TGTGCCAGCACCAACCGAGGGGATCAGCCCCAGCATTTT
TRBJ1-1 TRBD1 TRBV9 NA CASSVYDRGIKDTEAFF TGTGCCAGCAGCGTTTACGACAGGGGAATAAAGGACACTGAAGCTTTCTTT
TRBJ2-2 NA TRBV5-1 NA CASSGGTSLGELFF TGCGCCAGCAGCGGCGGGACCTCCCTCGGGGAGCTGTTTTTT
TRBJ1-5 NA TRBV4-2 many CASSQTGEGGQPQHF TGTGCCAGCAGCCAAACGGGAGAGGGTGGTCAGCCCCAGCATTTT
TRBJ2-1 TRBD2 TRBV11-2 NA CASSRTREGLVEQFF TGTGCCAGCAGCCGGACCCGGGAGGGGTTAGTTGAGCAGTTCTTC
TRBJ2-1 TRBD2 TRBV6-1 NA CASTRLADSYNEQFF TGTGCCAGCACCCGACTAGCGGACTCCTACAATGAGCAGTTCTTC
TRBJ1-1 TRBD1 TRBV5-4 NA CASRGQYENTEAFF TGTGCCAGCAGGGGACAGTATGAAAACACTGAAGCTTTCTTT
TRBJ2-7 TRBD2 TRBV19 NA CASSTGLVGSEQYF TGTGCCAGTAGTACGGGACTAGTGGGGAGCGAGCAGTACTTC
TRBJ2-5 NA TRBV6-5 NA CASSYSAVQETQYF TGTGCCAGCAGTTACTCGGCAGTCCAAGAGACCCAGTACTTC
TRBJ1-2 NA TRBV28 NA CATHDRLDGYTF TGTGCCACCCATGACAGACTAGATGGCTACACCTTC
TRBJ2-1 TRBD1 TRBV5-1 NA CASSLLTGTGSSNEQFF TGCGCCAGCAGCTTACTAACCGGGACAGGGTCCTCCAATGAGCAGTTCTTC
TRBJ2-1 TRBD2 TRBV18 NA CASSTLAGGSYNEQFF TGTGCCAGCTCAACACTAGCGGGAGGGTCTTACAATGAGCAGTTCTTC
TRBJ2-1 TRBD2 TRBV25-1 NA CASSALQSSGRNNEQFF TGTGCCAGCAGTGCCCTTCAATCTAGCGGGAGAAACAATGAGCAGTTCTTC
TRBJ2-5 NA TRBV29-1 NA CSVVRDSYEETQYF TGCAGCGTTGTCCGGGACTCCTACGAAGAGACCCAGTACTTC
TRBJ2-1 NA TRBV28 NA CASSSNDEQFF TGTGCCAGCAGTTCAAATGATGAGCAGTTCTTC
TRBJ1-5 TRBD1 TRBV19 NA CASSLGQGDHQPQHF TGTGCCAGTAGTCTAGGACAGGGGGATCATCAGCCCCAGCATTTT
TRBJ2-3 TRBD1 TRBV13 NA CASSHAQQGSTDTQYF TGTGCCAGCAGTCATGCCCAACAGGGGTCCACAGATACGCAGTATTTT
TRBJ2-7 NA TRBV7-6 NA CASSFGTLDYEQYF TGTGCCAGCAGCTTCGGGACATTGGACTACGAGCAGTACTTC
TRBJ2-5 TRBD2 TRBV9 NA CASSEGTSVPQETQYF TGTGCCAGCAGCGAAGGGACTAGCGTACCCCAAGAGACCCAGTACTTC
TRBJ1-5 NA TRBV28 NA CASSEGPSNQPQHF TGTGCCAGCAGTGAGGGCCCCTCAAATCAGCCCCAGCATTTT
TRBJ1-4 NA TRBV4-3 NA CASSQENYIGSNEKLFF TGCGCCAGCAGCCAAGAAAATTATATCGGGTCTAATGAAAAACTGTTTTTT